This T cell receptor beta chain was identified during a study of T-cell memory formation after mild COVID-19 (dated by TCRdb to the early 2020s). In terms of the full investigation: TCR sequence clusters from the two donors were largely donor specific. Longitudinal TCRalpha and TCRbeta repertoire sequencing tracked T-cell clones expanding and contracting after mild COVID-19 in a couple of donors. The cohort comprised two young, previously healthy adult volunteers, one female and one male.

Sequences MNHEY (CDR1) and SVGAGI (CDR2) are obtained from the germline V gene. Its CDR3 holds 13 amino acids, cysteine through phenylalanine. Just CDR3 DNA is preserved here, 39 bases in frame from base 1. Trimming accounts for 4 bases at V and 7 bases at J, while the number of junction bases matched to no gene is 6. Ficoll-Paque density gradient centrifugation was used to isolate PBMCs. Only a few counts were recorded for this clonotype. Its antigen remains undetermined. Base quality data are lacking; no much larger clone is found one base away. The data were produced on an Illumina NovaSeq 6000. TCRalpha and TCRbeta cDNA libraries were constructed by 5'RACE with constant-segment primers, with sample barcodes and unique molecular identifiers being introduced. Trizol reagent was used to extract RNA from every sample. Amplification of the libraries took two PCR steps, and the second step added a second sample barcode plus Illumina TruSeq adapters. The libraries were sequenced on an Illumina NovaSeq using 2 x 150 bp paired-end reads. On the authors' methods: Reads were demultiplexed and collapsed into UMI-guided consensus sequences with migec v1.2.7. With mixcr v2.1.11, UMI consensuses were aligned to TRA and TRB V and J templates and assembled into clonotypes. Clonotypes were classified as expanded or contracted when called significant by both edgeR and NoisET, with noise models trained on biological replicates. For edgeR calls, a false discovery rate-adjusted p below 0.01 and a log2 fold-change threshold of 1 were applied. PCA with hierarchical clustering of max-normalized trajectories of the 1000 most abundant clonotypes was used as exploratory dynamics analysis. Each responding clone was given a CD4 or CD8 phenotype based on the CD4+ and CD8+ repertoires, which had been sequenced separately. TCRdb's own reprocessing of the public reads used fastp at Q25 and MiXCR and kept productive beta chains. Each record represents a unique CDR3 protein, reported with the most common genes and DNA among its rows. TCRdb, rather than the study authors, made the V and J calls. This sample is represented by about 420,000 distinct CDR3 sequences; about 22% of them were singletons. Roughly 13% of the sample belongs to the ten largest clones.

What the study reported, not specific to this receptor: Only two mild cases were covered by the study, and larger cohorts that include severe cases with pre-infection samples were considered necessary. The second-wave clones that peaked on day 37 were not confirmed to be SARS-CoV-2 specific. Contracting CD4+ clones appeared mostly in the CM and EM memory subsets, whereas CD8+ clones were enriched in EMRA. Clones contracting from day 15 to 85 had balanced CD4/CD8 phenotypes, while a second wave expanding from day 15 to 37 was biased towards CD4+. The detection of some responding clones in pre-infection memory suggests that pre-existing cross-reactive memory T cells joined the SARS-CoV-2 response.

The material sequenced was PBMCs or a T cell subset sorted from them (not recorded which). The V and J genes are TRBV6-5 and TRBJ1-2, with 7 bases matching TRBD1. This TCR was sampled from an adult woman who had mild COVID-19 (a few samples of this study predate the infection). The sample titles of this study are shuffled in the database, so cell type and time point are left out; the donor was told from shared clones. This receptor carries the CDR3 CASSSTGSSGYTF. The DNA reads TGTGCCAGCAGTTCGACAGGGTCTAGTGGCTACACCTTC.